The rows below give T cell receptor beta chains drawn from one sample of a study of early T cells in non-severe SARS-CoV-2 infection. A single record per CDR3 protein comes from TCRdb applying MiXCR to the 5' RACE reads. The sample contains fewer than 60,000 distinct CDR3 sequences, less than 9.5% of which appear only once. The sample in question was whole blood, obtained at baseline. The receptors were gathered from an adult who was a healthcare worker with PCR-confirmed SARS-CoV-2 infection or an uninfected control (not recorded which). Both conserved end residues are trimmed from each CDR3. The order of the fields is V gene, J gene, CDR3 protein.

v_call: TRBV25-1; j_call: TRBJ1-1; cdr3_aa: ASSPGLSNTEAF
v_call: TRBV7-8; j_call: TRBJ2-3; cdr3_aa: ASSFNTDTQY
v_call: TRBV6-6; j_call: TRBJ1-5; cdr3_aa: ASRGVISSNQPQH
v_call: TRBV5-1; j_call: TRBJ2-1; cdr3_aa: ASSLLGSPFDEQF
v_call: TRBV6-4; j_call: TRBJ1-1; cdr3_aa: ASSQQAEDTEAF
v_call: TRBV2; j_call: TRBJ2-6; cdr3_aa: ASSDQTPGANVLT
v_call: TRBV7-9; j_call: TRBJ2-1; cdr3_aa: ASSHNRYYEQF
v_call: TRBV30; j_call: TRBJ2-7; cdr3_aa: AWSWGSEQY
v_call: TRBV5-1; j_call: TRBJ2-5; cdr3_aa: ASTLEFQETQY
v_call: TRBV5-1; j_call: TRBJ2-1; cdr3_aa: ASSSGDFTYNEQF
v_call: TRBV18; j_call: TRBJ2-7; cdr3_aa: ASSPNSATPYEQY
v_call: TRBV7-2; j_call: TRBJ2-1; cdr3_aa: ASSLLAARADEQF
v_call: TRBV20-1; j_call: TRBJ2-1; cdr3_aa: SARDNNEQF
v_call: TRBV7-2; j_call: TRBJ2-2; cdr3_aa: ASSADSANTGELF
v_call: TRBV4-1; j_call: TRBJ2-3; cdr3_aa: ASSPRAITDTQY
v_call: TRBV5-4; j_call: TRBJ1-1; cdr3_aa: ASSRREGSEAF
v_call: TRBV18; j_call: TRBJ1-1; cdr3_aa: ASSPRTGALAEAF
v_call: TRBV11-2; j_call: TRBJ2-7; cdr3_aa: ASSLDLTNYEQY
v_call: TRBV7-3; j_call: TRBJ2-5; cdr3_aa: ASSRSSQETQY
v_call: TRBV6-2/TRBV6-3; j_call: TRBJ1-1; cdr3_aa: ASSQQGVWTEAF
v_call: TRBV20-1; j_call: TRBJ2-7; cdr3_aa: SAPMPPRSEQY